This T cell receptor beta chain originates from a study of T cell changes during pregnancy in multiple sclerosis. The method was immunoSEQ multiplex PCR; TCRdb's version includes in-frame clones alone and lacks a portion of them. This repertoire shows approximately 50,000 clones, about 90% found once; its top ten account for 5.5% to 7%. From germline, CDR1 is GTSNPN and CDR2 SVGIG (reference sequence). The CDR3 totals 15 residues. Trimming left V 4 bases short and J 5 bases short, with 20 bases between. This sample comprised peripheral blood, obtained in the third trimester of pregnancy. The chain is built from TRBV30 and TRBJ1-2; D perhaps matches TRBD1 (5 bases). This clonotype was sampled from a female donor in good health, enrolled as a control in a pregnancy study. The CDR3, as DNA: TGTGCCTGGACAGTTACAGGATCGGATCTTTATGGCTACACCTTC. As protein: CAWTVTGSDLYGYTF.